This T cell receptor beta chain was captured by sequencing in a study of human CD4 T cells and Enterobacteriaceae. Findings of the study overall: Matching to same-donor CFSE-low cultures alone inferred ex vivo clonotype reactivity.

This CDR3 has 15 amino acids. The germline CDR1 and CDR2 sequences are SGHAT and FQNNGV. V lost 3 bases to trimming and J lost 2 bases, with 8 bases between them. Generated by immunoSEQ multiplex PCR, the TCRdb table keeps only in-frame clones and is missing some. Of about 26,000 clones listed, 65% to 85% were seen once; the top ten hold 0.9% to 1%. Worth noting for this clone: No antigen is known for it.

All CD4+ cells other than CD45RA+CCR7+CD95- naive cells were sorted as memory, over 95% pure. CD4 and CD14 magnetic microbeads positively selected total CD4+ T cells and monocytes. Before sorting, cells positive for CD8, CD14, CD16, CD56, CD19 or bright CD25 were removed. The chain links TRBV11-2 to TRBJ2-6, with D possibly matching TRBD1 (6 bases). The sequencing input was memory CD4+ T cells from blood. This receptor was identified in a human donor in good health. CDR3 nucleotide sequence: TGTGCCAGCAGCTTTTACAGGGCTGGGGCCAACGTCCTGACTTTC. Translating it yields CASSFYRAGANVLTF.